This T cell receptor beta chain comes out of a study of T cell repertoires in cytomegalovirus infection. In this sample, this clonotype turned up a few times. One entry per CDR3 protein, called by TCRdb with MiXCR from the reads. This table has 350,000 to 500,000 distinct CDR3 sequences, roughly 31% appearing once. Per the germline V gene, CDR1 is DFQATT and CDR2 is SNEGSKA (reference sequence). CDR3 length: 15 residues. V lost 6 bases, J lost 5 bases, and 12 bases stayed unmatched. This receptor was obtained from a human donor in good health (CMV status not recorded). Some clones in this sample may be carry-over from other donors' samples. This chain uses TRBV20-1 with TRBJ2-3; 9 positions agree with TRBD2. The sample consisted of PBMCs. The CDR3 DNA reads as TGCAGTGCAGCGAGTCTAGCGGGGACCGGAGATACGCAGTATTTT. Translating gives CSAASLAGTGDTQYF.